These 17 T cell receptor beta chains were all obtained from the same sample, sequenced in a study of shared clonotypes between healthy human individuals. The assay was immunoSEQ multiplex PCR, and TCRdb's table has in-frame clones only and misses some. The sample has about 1.1 million clones; approximately 78% are singletons. Sequencing was carried out using memory CD4+ T cells from PBMCs. Subset specified: CD45RA-negative fraction. All receptors come from a young man in good health. Some clones in this sample may be carry-over from other donors' samples.

CDR3 loop: CASSISGTGTYEQYF. The CDR3 DNA sequence: TGTGCCAGCAGTATATCCGGGACAGGAACCTACGAGCAGTACTTC. The rearrangement uses TRBV28 and TRBJ2-7; 8 positions agree with TRBD1. Germline trimming cut 5 bases from V and 2 bases from J; bases unmatched to any gene: 8. The CDR3 length is 15 residues. Germline CDR1 is MDHEN and CDR2 is SYDVKM.

Concerning this clone: The sample has other DNA sequences that encode this CDR3 too. CDR3 sequence: CASSFGTYEQYF. The CDR3 DNA reads as TGTGCCAGCAGTTTCGGCACGTACGAGCAGTACTTC. V usage is TRBV28 and J usage is TRBJ2-7; D not resolved. The CDR3 extends over 12 amino acids. The V gene lost 3 bases and the J gene lost 4 bases, with 7 bases spanning the gap. CDR1 MDHEN and CDR2 SYDVKM come from the germline V gene. Together with reference TRBV28 and TRBJ2-7, the CDR3 gives the full variable domain: DVKVTQSSRYLVKRTGEKVFLECVQDMDHENMFWYRQDPGLGLRLIYFSYDVKMKEKGDIPEGYSVSREKKERFSLILESASTNQTSMYLCASSFGTYEQYFGPGTRLTVT.

The chain has TRBV4-1 and TRBJ1-5; 7 nucleotides agree with TRBD1. Trimming removed 3 bases from V and 11 bases from J; junction bases left unmatched: 7. The V gene's germline CDR1 is MGHRA and CDR2 YSYEKL. The CDR3 totals 13 residues. CDR3 protein: CASSHSGQDAQHF. CDR3 nucleotides: TGCGCCAGCAGCCACTCCGGACAGGACGCCCAGCATTTT.

Regarding this clone: Relative to the germline gene, one junction end is altered; a read error may explain this. The chain uses TRBV10-3 and TRBJ2-7; 10 positions match TRBD1. The germline V gene encodes CDR1 ENHRY and CDR2 SYGVKD. This CDR3 contains 14 residues. The CDR3 DNA reads TGTGCCATCGGATTGGAGACAGGGGGCTACGGGCAGTACTTC. The encoded protein is CAIGLETGGYGQYF.

The chain employs TRBV4-3 and TRBJ2-1, with a possible D match to TRBD2 (7 bases). The CDR3 is 17 residues long. Germline lookup yields CDR1 LGHNA and CDR2 YSLEER. The V end lost 0 bases, the J end lost 8 bases, and 20 bases lay between the germline ends. The CDR3: CASSQESLGGARDEQFF. The CDR3 region has the DNA TGCGCCAGCAGCCAAGAATCCCTAGGGGGGGCCCGAGATGAGCAGTTCTTC.

The V and J genes are TRBV11-2 and TRBJ2-1; D might be TRBD1 or TRBD2, each matching 6 bases. The CDR3 loop spans 18 amino acids. The germline CDR1 and CDR2 sequences are SGHAT and FQNNGV. The V end lost 2 bases, the J end lost 5 bases, and 22 bases lay between the germline ends. For the CDR3, the DNA is TGTGCCAGCAGCTTATTTGGCCTTAGGGGGGTTAGGGACAATGAGCAGTTCTTC. Translation gives CASSLFGLRGVRDNEQFF.

With respect to this clone: One base separates it from a far larger clone, so it is likely a read error. Other DNA sequences in the sample encode the same CDR3. CDR3 coding DNA: TGCGCCAGCAGCCAAGACGGGGGGCGAAATGAGCAGTTCTTC. It codes for CASSQDGGRNEQFF. J is TRBJ2-1 and V is TRBV4-3; the D gene is possibly TRBD2 (7 bases). The V gene's germline CDR1 is LGHNA and CDR2 YSLEER. Trimming removed 0 bases at V and 7 bases at J, with 10 bases between. This CDR3 has 14 residues.

This clone appeared a single time. J is TRBJ2-4 and V is TRBV15; D is ambiguous. CDR3 length equals 15 residues. Trimming stripped 3 bases from V and 0 bases from J, with 9 bases between. In germline, CDR1 is LNHNV, CDR2 YYDKDF (reference sequence). The CDR3 DNA reads TGTGCCACCAGCAGTGAAGTCCTAGCCAAAAACATTCAGTACTTC. Amino acid sequence: CATSSEVLAKNIQYF. Supplemented by reference TRBV15 and TRBJ2-4, the full variable domain reads DAMVIQNPRYQVTQFGKPVTLSCSQTLNHNVMYWYQQKSSQAPKLLFHYYDKDFNNEADTPDNFQSRRPNTSFCFLDIRSPGLGDTAMYLCATSSEVLAKNIQYFGAGTRLSVL.

The chain joins TRBV28 to TRBJ1-2; 7 bases align to TRBD1. The V gene's germline CDR1 is MDHEN and CDR2 SYDVKM. With 6 bases clipped from V and 8 bases from J, the junction kept 9 bases outside the gene matches. This CDR3 comprises 13 residues. CDR3 sequence reads: CASSSSGGRGYTF. The CDR3 DNA reads as TGTGCCAGCAGCAGTTCAGGGGGAAGGGGCTACACCTTC.

The gene calls are TRBV5-1 and TRBJ2-2; 14 bases match TRBD2. V dropped 4 bases and J dropped 4; count of bases not matched to a gene: 6. This CDR3 region has 17 residues. CDR1 is SGHRS and CDR2 is YFSETQ in the germline V gene. Written as DNA, the CDR3 is TGCGCCAGCAGCCTAGGGACTAGCGGGAGTTTCACCGGGGAGCTGTTTTTT. Protein sequence: CASSLGTSGSFTGELFF. Based on the CDR3 plus reference TRBV5-1 and TRBJ2-2, the full variable domain is KAGVTQTPRYLIKTRGQQVTLSCSPISGHRSVSWYQQTPGQGLQFLFEYFSETQRNKGNFPGRFSGRQFSNSRSEMNVSTLELGDSALYLCASSLGTSGSFTGELFFGEGSRLTVL.

A few counts support this clone. This chain links TRBV5-1 with TRBJ1-1, with 7 bases fitting TRBD1. With V trimmed by 7 bases and J by 2 bases, 5 bases remained unmatched. The CDR3 covers 13 residues. Germline CDR1 reads SGHRS; CDR2 reads YFSETQ. This CDR3 reads CASQGQFNTEAFF. The CDR3 DNA follows: TGCGCCAGCCAGGGACAGTTTAACACTGAAGCTTTCTTT.

This CDR3 is CASSLILGGELFF. CDR3 nucleotides: TGTGCCAGCAGCTTAATCTTGGGCGGGGAGCTGTTTTTT. V and J are TRBV5-6 and TRBJ2-2; D is uncertain. This CDR3 contains 13 residues. Trimming shortened V by 2 bases and J by 7 bases, and 9 bases separated the two germline ends. Germline V CDR1 and CDR2: SGHDT, YYEEEE.

The chain is built from TRBV5-1 and TRBJ1-4, with D possibly TRBD1 on 5 matching bases. In germline, CDR1 is SGHRS, CDR2 YFSETQ. Trimming stripped 3 bases from V and 7 bases from J, with 16 bases between. CDR3 length: 15 amino acids. CDR3 amino acids: CASSSDGLGLEKLFF. CDR3 DNA: TGCGCCAGCAGCTCCGACGGATTGGGGCTTGAAAAACTGTTTTTT.

The rearrangement links TRBV7-7 to TRBJ2-5, with D perhaps matching TRBD2 (6 bases). Germline CDR1 reads SSHAT; CDR2 reads FNYEAQ (reference sequence). V was clipped by 0 bases and J by 4 bases, with 12 bases between them. This CDR3 comprises 15 residues. CDR3 sequence: CASSLARGKGETQYF. The CDR3 DNA is TGTGCCAGCAGCTTAGCGCGCGGGAAAGGAGAGACCCAGTACTTC.

This clone appeared a few times. The chain links TRBV6-1 to TRBJ2-7, with 7 nucleotides matching TRBD1. The CDR3 is 15 residues long. J lost 2 bases, V lost 7 bases, and 11 bases had no gene match. Germline CDR1 reads MNHNS; CDR2 reads SASEGT. The CDR3 DNA follows: TGTGCCAGCAAACCCGGGACAGTGATAACCTACGAGCAGTACTTC. Amino acid sequence: CASKPGTVITYEQYF.

Concerning this clone: In the same sample, other DNA sequences code for this CDR3. The chain carries TRBV27 and TRBJ1-5; D ambiguous. Trimming shortened V by 3 bases and J by 1 base, and 4 bases separated the two germline ends. The CDR3 consists of 13 residues. Germline CDR1 and CDR2: MNHEY and SMNVEV (reference sequence). DNA for the CDR3: TGTGCCAGCAGTTTGCGGAGCAATCAGCCCCAGCATTTT. It codes for CASSLRSNQPQHF.

The table lists this clone with a count of one. This chain uses TRBV28 with TRBJ2-7; D is perhaps TRBD1 (6 bases). This CDR3 spans 14 amino acids. CDR1 is MDHEN and CDR2 is SYDVKM in the germline V gene. Trimming stripped 0 bases from V and 1 base from J, with 7 bases between. CDR3 sequence (DNA): TGTGCCAGCAGTTTATGGGGGACATCCTACGAGCAGTACTTC. It specifies CASSLWGTSYEQYF.